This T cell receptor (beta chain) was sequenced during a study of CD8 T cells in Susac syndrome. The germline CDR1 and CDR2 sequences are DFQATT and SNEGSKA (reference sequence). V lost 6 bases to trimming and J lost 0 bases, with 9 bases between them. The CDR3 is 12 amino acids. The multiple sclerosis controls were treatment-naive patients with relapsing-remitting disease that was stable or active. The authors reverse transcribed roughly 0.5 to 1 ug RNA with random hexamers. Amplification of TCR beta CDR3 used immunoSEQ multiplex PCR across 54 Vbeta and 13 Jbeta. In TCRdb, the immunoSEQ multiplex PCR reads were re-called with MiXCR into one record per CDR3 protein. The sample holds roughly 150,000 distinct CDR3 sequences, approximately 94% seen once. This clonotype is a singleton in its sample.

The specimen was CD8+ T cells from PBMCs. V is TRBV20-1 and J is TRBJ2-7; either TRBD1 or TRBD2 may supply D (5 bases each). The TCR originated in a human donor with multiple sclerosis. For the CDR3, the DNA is TGCAGTGCGAGGGACGACTCCTACGAGCAGTACTTC. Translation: CSARDDSYEQYF.